The clone carrying this T cell receptor beta chain was recorded at least ten times. This sample was included in a study of T cells in Graves' hyperthyroidism and ophthalmopathy. Germline-derived CDR1 and CDR2 are DFQATT and SNEGSKA (reference sequence). V was pared by 3 bases and J by 0 bases, with 17 bases between. The CDR3 length is 16 residues. TCR beta CDR3 region amplification was performed from RNA transcripts. The TCR CDR3 was amplified in a first-round RT-PCR using the HTBI primer set. TCRdb redid the calling of the multiplex PCR reads with MiXCR, one entry per CDR3 protein. The sample records approximately 600,000 distinct CDR3 sequences, about 15% being singletons.

V is TRBV20-1 and J is TRBJ1-1, with D unresolved. This sequence was found in a woman in her thirties or forties with Graves' ophthalmopathy. Sequencing was carried out using blood. The CDR3 loop reads CSASVAGPILNTEAFF. The DNA for the CDR3 is TGCAGTGCTAGCGTCGCCGGCCCGATTCTGAACACTGAAGCTTTCTTT.